Following are 14 T cell receptor beta chains from one sample sequenced in a study of T cell responses to AZD1222 COVID-19 vaccine. Libraries were prepared by immunoSEQ multiplex PCR; TCRdb keeps only in-frame clonotypes and omits some of them. The sample lists some 130,000 clones; over 85% were seen once. The specimen comprised peripheral blood, sampled 28 days after the second AZD1222 dose. These receptors came from an adult who received the AZD1222 COVID-19 vaccine.

The chain combines TRBV19 with TRBJ2-1, with D tentatively TRBD2 (7 bases). The length of the CDR3 is 13 residues. CDR1 and CDR2 (germline): LNHDA, SQIVND (reference sequence). Trimming stripped 0 bases from V and 15 bases from J, with 15 bases between. In DNA form, the CDR3 reads TGTGCCAGTAGTATAGATGGGGGGGCTACGGGGTTCTTC. Translating it yields CASSIDGGATGFF.

The J gene is TRBJ1-6, the V gene TRBV6-5; no firm D call. This CDR3 is 12 amino acids long. The V end was cut by 4 bases, the J end by 12 bases, with 10 bases between. Germline lookup yields CDR1 MNHEY and CDR2 SVGAGI. Here the CDR3 reads CASSLGSQPLHF. In DNA, the CDR3 is TGTGCCAGCAGTTTGGGCTCACAACCCCTCCACTTT.

This chain links TRBV6-5 with TRBJ1-1; D not certain. With 2 bases removed from V and 1 base from J, the gap between germline ends came to 11 bases. CDR1 is MNHEY, CDR2 SVGAGI, per germline. The CDR3 covers 15 residues. CDR3 amino acids: CASSYPLGENTEAFF. The DNA for the CDR3 is TGTGCCAGCAGTTACCCCTTGGGAGAGAACACTGAAGCTTTCTTT.

The chain links TRBV7-9 to TRBJ1-2; D not resolved. V was clipped by 6 bases and J by 3 bases, with 14 bases between them. The CDR3 sequence is 14 residues long. Germline V gene sequence: CDR1 SEHNR, CDR2 FQNEAQ (reference sequence). As DNA, the CDR3 is TGTGCCAGCAGACCCCAAGGGATACACTATGGCTACACCTTC. Translation gives CASRPQGIHYGYTF.

The chain is built from TRBV18 and TRBJ1-1; D is unresolved. The germline V gene has CDR1 KGHSH and CDR2 LQKENI. This CDR3 has 12 residues. The germline V and J ends were trimmed by 5 bases and 5 bases, with 9 bases remaining between them. The CDR3 protein is CASSEIGTEAFF. In DNA form, the CDR3 reads TGTGCCAGCTCAGAGATCGGGACTGAAGCTTTCTTT.

The CDR3 DNA reads TGTGCCTGGAACGGGGGATCGTGGACGGCTGGAAAACTGTTTTTT. It yields the protein CAWNGGSWTAGKLFF. This rearrangement joins TRBV30 to TRBJ1-4; TRBD1 might be the D (5 bases). Germline-derived CDR1 and CDR2 are GTSNPN and SVGIG (reference sequence). V lost 4 bases and J lost 10, with 22 bases in between. This CDR3 is built from 15 residues. Full variable domain (remainder filled in from reference TRBV30 and TRBJ1-4): SQTIHQWPATLVQPVGSPLSLECTVEGTSNPNLYWYRQAAGRGLQLLFYSVGIGQISSEVPQNLSASRPQDRQFILSSKKLLLSDSGFYLCAWNGGSWTAGKLFFGSGTQLSVL.

The V call is TRBV28, the J call TRBJ1-1; no definite D call. V lost 1 base, J lost 6 bases, and 12 bases lay in between. CDR1 and CDR2 (germline): MDHEN, SYDVKM. This CDR3 contains 14 residues. The CDR3 loop reads CASSLSGGGAEAFF. CDR3 nucleotide sequence: TGTGCCAGCAGTTTATCGGGCGGTGGGGCTGAAGCTTTCTTT.

The V and J genes are TRBV11-1 and TRBJ1-2; D is possibly TRBD1 (5 bases). The CDR3 sequence is 13 residues long. The V end lost 1 base, the J end lost 4 bases, and 7 bases lay between the germline ends. The germline V gene encodes CDR1 SGHAT and CDR2 FQDESV (reference sequence). CDR3 sequence reads: CASSLEGVYGYTF. The CDR3 nucleotides are TGTGCCAGCAGCTTAGAAGGGGTCTATGGCTACACCTTC.

The rearrangement joins TRBV5-8 to TRBJ1-4; D gene uncertain. From germline, CDR1 is SGHTS and CDR2 YDEGEE. This CDR3 contains 18 residues. The V gene lost 0 bases and the J gene lost 0 bases, with 15 bases spanning the gap. The CDR3, as DNA: TGTGCCAGCAGCTTGGAGGATGGAACACCCACAACTAATGAAAAACTGTTTTTT. Its protein is CASSLEDGTPTTNEKLFF.

The V gene is TRBV6-1, the J gene TRBJ2-7; tentative D call: TRBD1 (6 bases). V dropped 2 bases and J dropped 0 bases, with 11 bases sitting between them. Germline V gene data show CDR1 as MNHNS and CDR2 as SASEGT. The CDR3 covers 15 residues. CDR3 amino acids: CASSESRTVSYEQYF. The CDR3 DNA reads TGTGCCAGCAGTGAATCTAGGACAGTCTCCTACGAGCAGTACTTC.

The V and J genes are TRBV18 and TRBJ1-6, with 8 positions matching TRBD1. The germline V gene encodes CDR1 KGHSH and CDR2 LQKENI. This CDR3 comprises 15 residues. V shed 3 bases and J 7 bases; nucleotides not matched to a gene: 5. CDR3 DNA sequence: TGTGCCAGCTCACCCACCCGGACAGGGAATTCACCCCTCCACTTT. Its protein product is CASSPTRTGNSPLHF.

The chain combines TRBV9 with TRBJ2-3, with D perhaps matching TRBD1 (6 bases). The germline CDR1 and CDR2 sequences are SGDLS and YYNGEE. Between the trimmed V and J ends, which lost 3 bases and 2 bases, there was a span of 10 bases. This CDR3 comprises 14 residues. DNA of the CDR3: TGTGCCAGCAGCGCGGACAGTTTCACAGATACGCAGTATTTT. Protein: CASSADSFTDTQYF.

The chain uses TRBV5-1 and TRBJ1-4; D call uncertain. CDR1 is SGHRS and CDR2 is YFSETQ in the germline V gene. V gave up 0 bases and J gave up 1 base, with 4 bases separating them. The CDR3 is 14 amino acids. Here the CDR3 reads CASSLGGTNEKLFF. Written as DNA, the CDR3 is TGCGCCAGCAGCTTGGGCGGAACTAATGAAAAACTGTTTTTT.

This clone was picked up a small number of times. This rearrangement joins TRBV20-1 to TRBJ1-5, with D tentatively TRBD1 (6 bases). V gave up 3 bases and J gave up 4 bases, with 10 bases separating them. This CDR3 spans 13 amino acids. Germline assignment: CDR1 DFQATT and CDR2 SNEGSKA (reference sequence). The CDR3 loop reads CSASSGVNQPQHF. CDR3 nucleotide sequence: TGCAGTGCTAGTTCAGGGGTGAATCAGCCCCAGCATTTT.